Following are 16 T cell receptor beta chains from one sample sequenced in a study of Ad26.COV2.S vaccination and SARS-CoV-2 variants. Indicated treatment: some 20 received Ad26.COV2.S at low or high dose, single or two shots; 5 received placebo; per-sample allocation not given. Day 63 following the first vaccine or placebo injection was when the samples were taken. Assay used: immunoSEQ multiplex PCR; TCRdb lists only in-frame clones, some missing. There are roughly 250,000 clones in the sample; 87% occur only once, and roughly 3% lies in the top ten. Material: peripheral blood, obtained in a trial of Ad26.COV2.S vaccine versus placebo. These receptors all come from a person aged 18-60 years who received the Ad26.COV2.S COVID-19 vaccine or a placebo.

This chain uses TRBV15 with TRBJ2-6; TRBD2 matches at 7 bases. Germline V CDR1 and CDR2: LNHNV, YYDKDF (reference sequence). This CDR3 is built from 18 residues. With 5 bases clipped from V and 0 bases from J, the junction kept 10 bases outside the gene matches. The CDR3 loop reads CATSPRAGVSSGANVLTF. The CDR3 nucleotides read TGTGCCACCAGCCCCCGGGCGGGGGTTAGCTCTGGGGCCAACGTCCTGACTTTC.

V gene TRBV11-2 combines with J gene TRBJ2-7; 7 nucleotides agree with TRBD2. The V and J ends lost 2 bases and 4 bases, in that order; junction bases with no gene match: 2. This CDR3 region has 13 residues. In germline, CDR1 is SGHAT, CDR2 FQNNGV. The CDR3 protein is CASSLTGGYEQYF. CDR3 nucleotide sequence: TGTGCCAGCAGCTTAACGGGGGGTTACGAGCAGTACTTC.

V usage is TRBV24-1 and J usage is TRBJ2-2; 7 bases map to TRBD1. The length of the CDR3 is 17 residues. Germline-derived CDR1 and CDR2 are KGHDR and SFDVKD. J gave up 2 bases and V 3 bases, and 8 bases lay outside the gene matches. CDR3 region: CATSDTGQQFNTGELFF. The CDR3 DNA reads as TGTGCCACCAGTGATACGGGACAGCAATTTAACACCGGGGAGCTGTTTTTT.

V gene TRBV24-1 combines with J gene TRBJ2-3; D might be TRBD2 (5 bases). The CDR3 extends over 16 amino acids. The V and J ends lost 0 bases and 3 bases respectively, with 12 bases between them. Per the germline V gene, CDR1 is KGHDR and CDR2 is SFDVKD. The CDR3: CATSDLPGFGTDTQYF. CDR3 nucleotide sequence: TGTGCCACCAGTGATTTGCCGGGATTTGGGACAGATACGCAGTATTTT.

The V call is TRBV5-4, the J call TRBJ2-1; 14 bases match TRBD2. CDR1 SGHNT and CDR2 YYREEE come from the germline V gene (reference sequence). The trim removed 4 bases at V and 6 bases at J, leaving 6 bases unmatched. This CDR3 contains 16 residues. CDR3 residues: CASSPGLAGAGNEQFF. CDR3 in DNA: TGTGCCAGCAGCCCGGGACTAGCGGGAGCCGGCAATGAGCAGTTCTTC.

The chain uses TRBV29-1 and TRBJ2-2; possible D gene TRBD2, 5 bases. The CDR3 runs to 13 residues. The germline V gene has CDR1 SQVTM and CDR2 ANQGSEA. Trimming cost V 3 bases and J 0 bases, with 5 bases left between them. The CDR3 region has the DNA TGCAGCGTTGACGGGGCGAACACCGGGGAGCTGTTTTTT. Its translation is CSVDGANTGELFF.

The gene calls are TRBV20-1 and TRBJ1-6, with D uncertain. CDR1 DFQATT and CDR2 SNEGSKA come from the germline V gene (reference sequence). This CDR3 has 12 residues. V was pared by 3 bases and J by 9 bases, with 9 bases between. The CDR3 is CSASNLVSPLHF. For the CDR3, the DNA is TGCAGTGCTAGTAATCTCGTTTCACCCCTCCACTTT.

The gene calls are TRBV1 and TRBJ2-3; the table assigns TRBD1, which was not confirmed against the DNA. TRBV1 is tagged as a pseudogene. This CDR3 comprises 17 residues. The CDR3 DNA follows: TGCACCAGCAGCCTTAGGGGTATGGTTAGGGTGGCAGATACGCAGTATTTT. Encoded protein: CTSSLRGMVRVADTQYF.

CDR3 protein: CASSPEGWGPEAFF. CDR3 coding DNA: TGTGCCAGCAGCCCTGAGGGGTGGGGACCTGAAGCTTTCTTT. The J gene is TRBJ1-1, the V gene TRBV7-2, with D possibly TRBD1 on 5 matching bases. Germline V gives CDR1 SGHTA, CDR2 FQGNSA. This CDR3 has 14 amino acids. Deletions cut 5 bases from V and 6 bases from J, with 16 bases between. The variable domain in full, with the rest retrieved from reference TRBV7-2 and TRBJ1-1, is GAGVSQSPSNKVTEKGKDVELRCDPISGHTALYWYRQSLGQGLEFLIYFQGNSAPDKSGLPSDRFSAERTGGSVSTLTIQRTQQEDSAVYLCASSPEGWGPEAFFGQGTRLTVV.

This clone was detected only once. J is TRBJ1-1 and V is TRBV7-2, with TRBD1 matching 8 bases. Trimming took 5 bases from V and 6 from J; bases not matched to a gene: 11. The length of the CDR3 is 15 residues. CDR1 SGHTA and CDR2 FQGNSA come from the germline V gene. This chain's CDR3 is CASSLRGTGLSEAFF. The CDR3 bases are TGTGCCAGCAGCCTTAGGGGGACAGGCTTGTCTGAAGCTTTCTTT.

The chain carries TRBV19 and TRBJ1-4; D remains unclear. Trimming pared 2 bases from V and 0 bases from J, leaving 7 bases between. This CDR3 has 15 amino acids. In germline, CDR1 is LNHDA, CDR2 SQIVND (reference sequence). The CDR3, as DNA: TGTGCCAGTAGTATACGGCCAGCAACTAATGAAAAACTGTTTTTT. Protein product: CASSIRPATNEKLFF.

The CDR3 reads CASRPGTSGVNEQFF. The DNA of the CDR3 is TGTGCCAGCAGACCCGGGACTAGCGGGGTAAATGAGCAGTTCTTC. The rearrangement uses TRBV3-1 (or the pseudogene TRBV3-2) and TRBJ2-1, with 13 nucleotides matching TRBD2. Trimming cost V 6 bases and J 7 bases; bases outside gene matches: 6. The CDR3 is made up of 15 amino acids. CDR1 and CDR2 (germline): LGHDT, YNNKEL (reference sequence).

The V call is TRBV5-6, the J call TRBJ2-7; 7 nucleotides match TRBD1. Germline V gives CDR1 SGHDT, CDR2 YYEEEE. The CDR3 contains 13 residues. V trimming: 7 bases; J trimming: 2 bases; junction bases outside the gene matches: 6. The CDR3 coding sequence is TGTGCCAGCCGACCACAGGGGCCCTACGAGCAGTACTTC. Protein sequence: CASRPQGPYEQYF.

This sequence joins TRBV27 and TRBJ2-5, with D tentatively TRBD2 (6 bases). Germline lookup yields CDR1 MNHEY and CDR2 SMNVEV (reference sequence). Between the trimmed V and J ends, which lost 4 bases and 5 bases, there was a span of 17 bases. This CDR3 has 15 amino acids. CDR3 region: CASSSIDSRGETQYF. The DNA of the CDR3 is TGTGCCAGCAGTTCCATCGACTCCCGGGGGGAGACCCAGTACTTC.

Regarding this clone: At one of its ends the junction is not consistent with the germline gene, which may arise from a read error. J is TRBJ2-1 and V is TRBV6-1; D is unresolved. The CDR3 loop spans 10 amino acids. Looked up from germline, CDR1 is MNHNS and CDR2 is SASEGT. The CDR3 coding sequence is TGTGCCAGCAGCGAAGATGAGCAGTTCTTC. This translates into CASSEDEQFF.

A single count supports this clone. The V call is TRBV5-4, the J call TRBJ2-5, with a possible D match to TRBD1 (6 bases). The CDR3 covers 15 residues. V was pared by 4 bases and J by 6 bases, with 19 bases between. CDR1 is SGHNT, CDR2 YYREEE, per germline (reference sequence). The CDR3 loop reads CASSLPKGHLKTQYF. The CDR3 nucleotides read TGTGCCAGCAGCCTTCCGAAGGGACACCTCAAGACCCAGTACTTC.